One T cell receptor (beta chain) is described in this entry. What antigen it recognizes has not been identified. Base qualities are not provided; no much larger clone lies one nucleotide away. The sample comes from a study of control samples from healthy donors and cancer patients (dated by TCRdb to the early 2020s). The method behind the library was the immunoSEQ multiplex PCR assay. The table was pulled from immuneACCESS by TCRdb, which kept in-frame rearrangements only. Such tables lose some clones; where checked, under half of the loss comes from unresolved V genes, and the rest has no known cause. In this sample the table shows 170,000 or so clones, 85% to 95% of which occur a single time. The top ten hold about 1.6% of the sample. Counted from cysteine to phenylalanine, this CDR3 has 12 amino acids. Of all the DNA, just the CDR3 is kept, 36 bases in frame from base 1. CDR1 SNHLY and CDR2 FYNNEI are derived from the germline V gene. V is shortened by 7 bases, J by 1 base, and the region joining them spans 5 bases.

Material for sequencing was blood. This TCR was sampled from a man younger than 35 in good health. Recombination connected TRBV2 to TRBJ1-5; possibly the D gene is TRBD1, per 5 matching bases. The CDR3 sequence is CASKGSNQPQHF. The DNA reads TGTGCCAGCAAGGGGAGCAATCAGCCCCAGCATTTT.